This TCR beta chain is drawn from a study of response to subunit inactivated influenza vaccine. A single record per CDR3 protein comes from TCRdb applying MiXCR to the RT-PCR reads. The sample has 500,000 to 600,000 distinct CDR3 sequences, approximately 11% seen once; the top ten hold around 10%. CDR3 length: 12 amino acids. Germline CDR1 DFQATT, CDR2 SNEGSKA (reference sequence). Germline trimming cut 5 bases from V and 8 bases from J; bases unmatched to any gene: 5. The same data also contributed to another study, on T cells expressing NK-cell markers. That source notes: TCR beta libraries carry UMIs added by 5'RACE template switching.

The sequence was collected from a man aged 45-60 years who received an inactivated influenza vaccine. This specimen was PBMCs from blood, taken on the day of vaccination. The chain combines TRBV20-1 with TRBJ1-2; the match to TRBD1 covers 10 bases. In DNA, the CDR3 is TGCAGTGCTCAGGACAGGGGGTGGGGCTACACCTTC. It yields the protein CSAQDRGWGYTF.